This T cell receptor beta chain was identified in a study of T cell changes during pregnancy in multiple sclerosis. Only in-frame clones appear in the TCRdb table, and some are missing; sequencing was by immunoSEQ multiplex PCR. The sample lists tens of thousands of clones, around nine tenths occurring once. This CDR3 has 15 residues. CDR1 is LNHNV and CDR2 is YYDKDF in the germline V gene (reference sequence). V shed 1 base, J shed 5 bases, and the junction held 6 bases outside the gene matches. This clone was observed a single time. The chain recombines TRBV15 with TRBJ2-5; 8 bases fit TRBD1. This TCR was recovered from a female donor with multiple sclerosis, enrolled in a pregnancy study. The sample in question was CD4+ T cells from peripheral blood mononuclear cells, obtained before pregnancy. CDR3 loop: CATSRGGTGGETQYF. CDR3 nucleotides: TGTGCCACCAGCAGAGGAGGGACAGGAGGGGAGACCCAGTACTTC. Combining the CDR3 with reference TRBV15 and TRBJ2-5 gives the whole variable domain DAMVIQNPRYQVTQFGKPVTLSCSQTLNHNVMYWYQQKSSQAPKLLFHYYDKDFNNEADTPDNFQSRRPNTSFCFLDIRSPGLGDTAMYLCATSRGGTGGETQYFGPGTRLLVL.